This entry features one TCR beta chain sequence. Its target is unknown. The sample comes from a study of T cell responses to AZD1222 COVID-19 vaccine. Notes on the study in general: The donor group comprised mostly white British people and more females; the analysis possibly underestimated clonal diversity.

This CDR3 is 13 amino acids long. V lost 5 bases and J lost 7; bases outside the gene matches: 7. Repertoires were generated with immunoSEQ multiplex PCR, while TCRdb's copy carries only in-frame clones and drops some. The sample consists of approximately 140,000 clones, 91% of them appearing once. Specimen: peripheral blood, collected 28 days after the second dose of the MenACWY control vaccine. The TCR sequence derives from an adult who received the MenACWY meningococcal vaccine as a control. The chain recombines TRBV12-3 or TRBV12-4 with TRBJ1-1; 7 nucleotides line up with TRBD1. CDR3 sequence: CASSLQGMGEAFF. The DNA of the CDR3 is TGTGCCAGCAGTCTACAGGGGATGGGTGAAGCTTTCTTT.